This T cell receptor (beta chain) was sequenced during a study of blood T cell repertoires in COVID-19. Study details: The cDNA or gDNA used as material had been derived from T cells, B-cell-depleted T cells, or PBMCs.

Trimming pared 2 bases from V and 0 bases from J, leaving 5 bases between. The CDR3 contains 14 residues. Germline V gives CDR1 MDHEN, CDR2 SYDVKM. Assay: immunoSEQ multiplex PCR; the TCRdb copy retains only in-frame clones and omits some. Of about 220,000 clones in the sample, around 88% were seen once. This chain links TRBV28 with TRBJ2-1; D remains unclear. This clonotype was sampled from a woman between 50 and 59 years old with acute or convalescent COVID-19. Sequenced sample: peripheral blood. The CDR3 loop is CASSLGRSYNEQFF. CDR3 DNA sequence: TGTGCCAGCAGTTTAGGGCGCTCCTACAATGAGCAGTTCTTC.